Presented here are 9 T cell receptor beta chains from one specimen sequenced in a study of blood T cell repertoires in COVID-19. TCRdb's copy holds only in-frame clones and misses some; the assay was immunoSEQ multiplex PCR. The table lists 300,000 to 450,000 clones, roughly 77% of them singletons. Sequenced input: peripheral blood. These receptors all stem from a human donor with acute or convalescent COVID-19. The donor label of this sample is uncertain.

This chain connects TRBV30 to TRBJ1-5, with 7 bases matching TRBD1. Trimming at V came to 4 bases and at J to 4 bases, leaving 10 bases not matched to a gene. Germline V gene sequence: CDR1 GTSNPN, CDR2 SVGIG (reference sequence). This CDR3 is 15 amino acids long. The CDR3 nucleotides are TGTGCCTGGAATCTAAGGGGGCTCCTTAATCAGCCCCAGCATTTT. Translating gives CAWNLRGLLNQPQHF. The full variable domain, in which reference TRBV30 and TRBJ1-5 provide the parts outside the CDR3, is SQTIHQWPATLVQPVGSPLSLECTVEGTSNPNLYWYRQAAGRGLQLLFYSVGIGQISSEVPQNLSASRPQDRQFILSSKKLLLSDSGFYLCAWNLRGLLNQPQHFGDGTRLSIL.

The J gene is TRBJ1-2, the V gene TRBV28, with D maybe TRBD1 (6 bases). The CDR3 is made up of 14 amino acids. Trimming cost V 3 bases and J 3 bases, with 11 bases left between them. Looked up from germline, CDR1 is MDHEN and CDR2 is SYDVKM. The chain's CDR3 is CASSFGDRYYGYTF. The CDR3 DNA sequence: TGTGCCAGCAGTTTCGGCGACAGGTACTATGGCTACACCTTC.

J is TRBJ1-2 and V is TRBV5-1; D is unclear. This CDR3 has 14 residues. Trimming left V 0 bases short and J 4 bases short, with 10 bases between. Germline CDR1 SGHRS, CDR2 YFSETQ. The CDR3 DNA reads as TGCGCCAGCAGCTTGGACAGTTCAATCTATGGCTACACCTTC. This translates into CASSLDSSIYGYTF.

A remark on this clone: The same CDR3 can be traced to other DNA sequences in this sample. This CDR3 is CASSPRLARTDTQYF. In DNA form, the CDR3 reads TGTGCCAGCAGCCCCAGACTAGCCCGCACAGATACGCAGTATTTT. The chain has TRBV3-1 (or the pseudogene TRBV3-2) and TRBJ2-3, with 7 positions matching TRBD2. Per the germline V gene, CDR1 is LGHDT and CDR2 is YNNKEL (reference sequence). Trimming removed 4 bases from V and 1 base from J; junction bases left unmatched: 5. CDR3 length equals 15 residues.

J is TRBJ1-5 and V is TRBV20-1; D perhaps matches TRBD1 (6 bases). This CDR3 comprises 15 residues. V lost 3 bases to trimming and J lost 4 bases, with 16 bases between them. In germline, CDR1 is DFQATT, CDR2 SNEGSKA (reference sequence). CDR3 sequence (DNA): TGCAGTGCTAGTCTGGGGGCCCAAGTAAATCAGCCCCAGCATTTT. This translates into CSASLGAQVNQPQHF.

A few counts support this clone. The chain joins TRBV6-1 to TRBJ2-3; D unresolved. The CDR3 runs 13 residues. V was clipped by 3 bases and J by 5 bases, with 9 bases between them. CDR1 and CDR2 from the germline V gene are MNHNS and SASEGT. The chain's CDR3 is CASSETRQDTQYF. DNA of the CDR3: TGTGCCAGCAGTGAGACCAGACAAGATACGCAGTATTTT.

V gene TRBV27 combines with J gene TRBJ2-5; 13 bases agree with TRBD2. The CDR3 covers 16 residues. V shed 5 bases, J shed 5 bases, and the junction held 8 bases outside the gene matches. Germline lookup yields CDR1 MNHEY and CDR2 SMNVEV (reference sequence). Here the CDR3 DNA reads TGTGCCAGCAGTCCTAGGCCGACTAGCGGGAGGGAGACCCAGTACTTC. Translating gives CASSPRPTSGRETQYF.

The chain combines TRBV30 with TRBJ2-2; weak D call: TRBD1 (6 bases). Trimming left V 5 bases short and J 6 bases short, with 16 bases between. The CDR3 sequence is 14 residues long. Germline V CDR1 and CDR2: GTSNPN, SVGIG (reference sequence). CDR3 nucleotides: TGTGCCTGGGGTACCGGGACAACGGCCGGGGAGCTGTTTTTT. Translated, it gives CAWGTGTTAGELFF.

V is TRBV28 and J is TRBJ1-1, with D unresolved. V was trimmed by 0 bases and J by 5 bases, leaving 4 bases between them. From germline, CDR1 is MDHEN and CDR2 SYDVKM. CDR3 length: 12 amino acids. CDR3 loop: CASSLWETEAFF. The CDR3 region has the DNA TGTGCCAGCAGTTTATGGGAGACTGAAGCTTTCTTT.